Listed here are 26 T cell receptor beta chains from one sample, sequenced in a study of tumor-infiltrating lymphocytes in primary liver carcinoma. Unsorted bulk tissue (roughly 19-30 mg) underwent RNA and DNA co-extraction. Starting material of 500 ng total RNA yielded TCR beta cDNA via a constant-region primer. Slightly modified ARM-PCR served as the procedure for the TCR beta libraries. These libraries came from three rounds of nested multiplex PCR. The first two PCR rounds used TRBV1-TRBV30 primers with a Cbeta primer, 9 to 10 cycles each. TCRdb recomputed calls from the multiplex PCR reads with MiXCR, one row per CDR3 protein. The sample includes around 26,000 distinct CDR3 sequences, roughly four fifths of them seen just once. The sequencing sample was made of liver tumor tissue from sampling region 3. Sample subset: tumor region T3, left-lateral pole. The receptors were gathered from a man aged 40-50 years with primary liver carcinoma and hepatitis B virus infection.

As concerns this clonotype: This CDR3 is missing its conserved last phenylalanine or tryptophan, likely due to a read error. CDR3 coding DNA: TGTGCCAGCATTGCGGGACTAGCGAGCTCCGAGACCCAGTACTTA. Translation gives CASIAGLASSETQYL. V is TRBV6-1 and J is TRBJ2-5; 10 bases agree with TRBD2. Germline trimming cut 7 bases from V and 5 bases from J; bases unmatched to any gene: 10. Germline-derived CDR1 and CDR2 are MNHNS and SASEGT. The CDR3 totals 15 residues.

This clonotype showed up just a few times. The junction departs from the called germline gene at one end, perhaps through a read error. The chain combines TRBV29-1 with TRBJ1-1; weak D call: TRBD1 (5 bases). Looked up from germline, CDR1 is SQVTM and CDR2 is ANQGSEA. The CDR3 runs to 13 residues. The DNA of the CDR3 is TGCAGCCTTGAAGGGGCTGGGAACACTGAAGCTCTCTTT. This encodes CSLEGAGNTEALF. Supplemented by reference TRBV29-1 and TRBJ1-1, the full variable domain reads SAVISQKPSRDICQRGTSLTIQCQVDSQVTMMFWYRQQPGQSLTLIATANQGSEATYESGFVIDKFPISRPNLTFSTLTVSNMSPEDSSIYLCSLEGAGNTEALFGQGTRLTVV.

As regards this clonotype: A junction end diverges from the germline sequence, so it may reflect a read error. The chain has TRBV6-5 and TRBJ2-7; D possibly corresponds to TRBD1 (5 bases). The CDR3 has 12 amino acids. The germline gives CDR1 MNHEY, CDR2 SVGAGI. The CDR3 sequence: CASGHFYNEQYF. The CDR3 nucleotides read TGTGCCAGTGGACACTTCTACAACGAGCAATACTTC.

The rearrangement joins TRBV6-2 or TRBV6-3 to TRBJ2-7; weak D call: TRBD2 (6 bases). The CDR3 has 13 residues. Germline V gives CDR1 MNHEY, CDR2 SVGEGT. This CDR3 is CVNSYWTTYEQYF. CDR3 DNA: TGTGTCAACAGTTACTGGACTACCTACGAGCAGTACTTC.

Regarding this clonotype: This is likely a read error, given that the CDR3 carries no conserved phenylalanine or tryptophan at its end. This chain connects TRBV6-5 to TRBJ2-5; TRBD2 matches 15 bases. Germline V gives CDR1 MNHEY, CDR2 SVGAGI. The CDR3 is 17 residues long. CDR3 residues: CACSYYGTSGRFEIQYL. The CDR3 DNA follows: TGTGCCTGCAGTTATTACGGGACTAGCGGGAGGTTTGAGATCCAGTACTTA.

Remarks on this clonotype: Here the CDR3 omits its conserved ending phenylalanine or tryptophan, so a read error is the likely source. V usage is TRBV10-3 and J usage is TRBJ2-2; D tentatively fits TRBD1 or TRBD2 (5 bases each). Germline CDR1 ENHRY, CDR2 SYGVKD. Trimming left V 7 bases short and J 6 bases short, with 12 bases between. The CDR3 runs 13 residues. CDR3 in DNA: TGTGCCATCAAGCGTAGGGACGCCGGGGAGCTGTTTTAT. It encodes CAIKRRDAGELFY.

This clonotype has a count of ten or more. This CDR3 reads CASGESGIPGANVLTF. CDR3 sequence (DNA): TGTGCCAGCGGGGAAAGTGGTATCCCTGGGGCCAACGTCCTGACTTTC. The genes are TRBV9 and TRBJ2-6; no reliable D call. The CDR3 consists of 16 residues. Trimming took 7 bases from V and 2 from J, leaving 16 bases between them. CDR1 SGDLS and CDR2 YYNGEE come from the germline V gene.

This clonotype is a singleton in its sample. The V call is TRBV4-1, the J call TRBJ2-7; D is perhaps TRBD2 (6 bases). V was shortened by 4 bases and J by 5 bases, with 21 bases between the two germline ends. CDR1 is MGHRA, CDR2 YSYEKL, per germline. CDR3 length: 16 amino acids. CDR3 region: CASSLSLAKPLHEQYF. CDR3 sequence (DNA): TGCGCCAGCAGCCTATCCCTAGCGAAGCCACTTCACGAGCAGTACTTC.

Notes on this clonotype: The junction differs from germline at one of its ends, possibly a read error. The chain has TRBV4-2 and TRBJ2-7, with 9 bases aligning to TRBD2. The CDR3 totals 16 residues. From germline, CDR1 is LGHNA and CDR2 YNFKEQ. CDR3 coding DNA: TGTACCAGCAGCCAAGCGGCTAGCGGGGCTTCCTACGAGCAGTATTTC. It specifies CTSSQAASGASYEQYF.

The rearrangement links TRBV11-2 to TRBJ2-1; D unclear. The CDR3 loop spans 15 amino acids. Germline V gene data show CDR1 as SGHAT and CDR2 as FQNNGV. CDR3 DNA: TGTACCGGCAGCTTAGCTGCAGGAATTGTCAATGAGCAGTTCTTC. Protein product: CTGSLAAGIVNEQFF.

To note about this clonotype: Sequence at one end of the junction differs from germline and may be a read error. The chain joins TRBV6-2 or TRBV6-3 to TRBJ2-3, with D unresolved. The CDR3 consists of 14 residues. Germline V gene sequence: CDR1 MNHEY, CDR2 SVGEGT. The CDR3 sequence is CASRSYEEIDRQYF. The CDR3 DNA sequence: TGTGCAAGCAGATCATATGAGGAAATCGATAGGCAGTATTTT.

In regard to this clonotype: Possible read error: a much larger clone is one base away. CDR3 in amino acids: CACTPRRRGSSGASGANVLTF. The CDR3 DNA reads as TGTGCCTGCACCCCCAGGAGACGTGGGTCTAGCGGCGCCTCTGGGGCCAACGTCCTGACTTTC. V and J are TRBV6-2 or TRBV6-3 and TRBJ2-6; 7 bases are shared with TRBD2. With V trimmed by 11 bases and J by 0 bases, 25 bases remained unmatched. This CDR3 region has 21 residues. Germline loops: CDR1 MNHEY, CDR2 SVGEGT.

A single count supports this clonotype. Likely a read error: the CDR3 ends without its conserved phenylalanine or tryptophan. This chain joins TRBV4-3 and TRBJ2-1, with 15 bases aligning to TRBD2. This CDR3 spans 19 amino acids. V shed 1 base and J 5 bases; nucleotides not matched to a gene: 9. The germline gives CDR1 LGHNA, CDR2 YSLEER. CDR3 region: CASSQAMRTSGRVDNEQFL. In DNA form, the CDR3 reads TGCGCCAGCAGCCAAGCTATGAGGACTAGCGGGAGGGTCGACAATGAGCAGTTCCTC.

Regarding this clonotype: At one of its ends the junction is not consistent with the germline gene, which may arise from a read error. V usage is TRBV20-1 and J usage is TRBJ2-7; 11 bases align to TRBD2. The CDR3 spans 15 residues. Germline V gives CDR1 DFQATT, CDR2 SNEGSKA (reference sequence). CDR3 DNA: TGCAGTGTCGAGCCCGGGACTAGCGGCTACTACGAGCAGTATTTC. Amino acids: CSVEPGTSGYYEQYF.

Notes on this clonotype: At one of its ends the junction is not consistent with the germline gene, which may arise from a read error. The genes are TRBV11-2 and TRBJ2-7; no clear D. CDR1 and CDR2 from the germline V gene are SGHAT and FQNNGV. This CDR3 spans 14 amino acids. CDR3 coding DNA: TGTGCCAGCAGCTTAGATCATGGTGGATGTGAGCAATACTTC. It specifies CASSLDHGGCEQYF.

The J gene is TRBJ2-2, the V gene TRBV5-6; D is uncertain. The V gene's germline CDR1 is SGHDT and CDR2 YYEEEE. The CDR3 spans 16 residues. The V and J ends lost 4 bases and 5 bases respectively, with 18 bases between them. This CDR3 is CASSLGQERATGELFF. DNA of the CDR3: TGTGCCAGCAGCCTCGGGCAGGAGAGAGCGACCGGGGAGCTGTTTTTT.

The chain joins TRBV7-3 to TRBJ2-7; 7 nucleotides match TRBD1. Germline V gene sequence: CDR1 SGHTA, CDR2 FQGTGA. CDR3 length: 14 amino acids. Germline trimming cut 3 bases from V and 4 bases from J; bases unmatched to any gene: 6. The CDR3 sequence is CASSFSRGPYEQYF. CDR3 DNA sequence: TGTGCCAGCAGCTTCTCGAGGGGGCCATACGAGCAGTACTTC.

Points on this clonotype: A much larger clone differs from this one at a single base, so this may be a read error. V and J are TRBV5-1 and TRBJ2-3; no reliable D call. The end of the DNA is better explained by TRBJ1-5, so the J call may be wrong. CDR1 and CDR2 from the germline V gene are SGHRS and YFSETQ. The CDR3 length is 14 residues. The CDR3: CASSRRESTDTQHF. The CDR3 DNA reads TGCGCCAGCAGCCGGAGGGAGAGCACAGATACGCAGCATTTT.

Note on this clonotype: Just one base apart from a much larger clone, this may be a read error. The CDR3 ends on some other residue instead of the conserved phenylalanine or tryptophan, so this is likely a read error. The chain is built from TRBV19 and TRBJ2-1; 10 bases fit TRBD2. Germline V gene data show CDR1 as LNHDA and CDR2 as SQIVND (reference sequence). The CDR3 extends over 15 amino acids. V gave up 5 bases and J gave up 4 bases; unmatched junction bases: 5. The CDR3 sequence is CASSEAGGPYNEQFL. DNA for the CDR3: TGTGCCAGTAGTGAAGCGGGAGGGCCGTACAATGAGCAGTTCTTG.

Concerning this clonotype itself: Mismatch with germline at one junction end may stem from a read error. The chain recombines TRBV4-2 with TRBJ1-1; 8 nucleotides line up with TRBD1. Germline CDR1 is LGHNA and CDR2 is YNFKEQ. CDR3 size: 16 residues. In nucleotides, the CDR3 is TGTGCCAGCCGCCAAGATAGGGGCAGGGGACAGGCTCAGGCTTTCTTT. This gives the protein CASRQDRGRGQAQAFF.

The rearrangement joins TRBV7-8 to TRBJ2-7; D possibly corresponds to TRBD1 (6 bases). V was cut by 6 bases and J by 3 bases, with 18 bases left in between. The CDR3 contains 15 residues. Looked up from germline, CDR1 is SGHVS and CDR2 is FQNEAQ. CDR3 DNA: TGTGCCAGCAGTATCGGTGTGGGGGCCGTCTACGAGCAGTACTTC. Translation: CASSIGVGAVYEQYF. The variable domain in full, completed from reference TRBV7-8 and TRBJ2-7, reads GAGVSQSPRYKVAKRGQDVALRCDPISGHVSLFWYQQALGQGPEFLTYFQNEAQLDKSGLPSDRFFAERPEGSVSTLKIQRTQQEDSAVYLCASSIGVGAVYEQYFGPGTRLTVT.

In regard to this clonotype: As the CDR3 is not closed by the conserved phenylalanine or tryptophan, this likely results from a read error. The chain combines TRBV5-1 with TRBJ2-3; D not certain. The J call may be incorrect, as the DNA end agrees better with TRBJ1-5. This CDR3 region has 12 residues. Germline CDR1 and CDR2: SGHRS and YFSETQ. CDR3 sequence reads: CASSLATDTQHL. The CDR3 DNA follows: TGCGCCAGCAGCTTGGCTACAGATACGCAGCATTTG.

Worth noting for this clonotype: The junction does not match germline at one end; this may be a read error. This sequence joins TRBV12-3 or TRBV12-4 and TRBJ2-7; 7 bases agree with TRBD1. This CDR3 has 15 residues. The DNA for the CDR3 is TGTACCAGCAGCCGAGGGACAGAGGGACCCTACGAGCAATACTTC. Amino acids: CTSSRGTEGPYEQYF.

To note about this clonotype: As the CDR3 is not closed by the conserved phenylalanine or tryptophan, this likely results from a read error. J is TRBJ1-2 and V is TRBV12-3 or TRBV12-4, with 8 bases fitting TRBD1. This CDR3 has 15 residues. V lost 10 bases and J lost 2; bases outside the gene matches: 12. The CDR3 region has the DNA TGTGCCAACAGCCTCGGGCAGGGGGCAAACTATGGCTACACCCTC. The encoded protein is CANSLGQGANYGYTL.

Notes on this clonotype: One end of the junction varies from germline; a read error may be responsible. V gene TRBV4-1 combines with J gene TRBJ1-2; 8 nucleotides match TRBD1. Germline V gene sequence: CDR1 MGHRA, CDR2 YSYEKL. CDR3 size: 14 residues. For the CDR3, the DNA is TGCTCCGACAGCCAAGGGGACAGGAACTATGCCTACACCTTC. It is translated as CSDSQGDRNYAYTF.

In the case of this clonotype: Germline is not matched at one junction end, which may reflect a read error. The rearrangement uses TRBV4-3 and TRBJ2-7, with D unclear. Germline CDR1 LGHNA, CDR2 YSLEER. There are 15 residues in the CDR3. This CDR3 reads CTSSQDHETPYEQYF. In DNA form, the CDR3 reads TGCACCAGCAGCCAAGATCATGAGACTCCCTACGAGCAGTACTTC.